The present T cell receptor beta chain was sequenced within a study of T cells in localized non-small cell lung cancer. Clones were sequenced by immunoSEQ multiplex PCR, and TCRdb holds only the in-frame ones, with some missing. The sample lists about 79,000 clones; 88% were seen once. This CDR3 spans 16 amino acids. In germline, CDR1 is MGHRA, CDR2 YSYEKL. Trimming shortened V by 2 bases and J by 2 bases, and 14 bases separated the two germline ends. This clone has a handful of counts. The chain recombines TRBV4-1 with TRBJ2-3; D might be TRBD1 or TRBD2, each matching 5 bases. Sequencing used peripheral blood, obtained before any cancer treatment. This receptor was identified in a woman between 35 and 75 years old with stage I squamous cell lung carcinoma. CDR3 loop: CASSQTGTLLTDTQYF. The CDR3 DNA reads as TGCGCCAGCAGCCAAACCGGGACCCTACTCACAGATACGCAGTATTTT.